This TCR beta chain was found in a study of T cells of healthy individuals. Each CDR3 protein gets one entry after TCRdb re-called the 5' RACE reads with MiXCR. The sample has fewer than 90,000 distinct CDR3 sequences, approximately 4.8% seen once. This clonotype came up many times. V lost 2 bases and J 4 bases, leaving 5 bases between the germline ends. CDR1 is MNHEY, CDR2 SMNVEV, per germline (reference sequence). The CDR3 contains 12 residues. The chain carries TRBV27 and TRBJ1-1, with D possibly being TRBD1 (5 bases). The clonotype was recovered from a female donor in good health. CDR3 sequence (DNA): TGTGCCAGCAGTTTACAGGGCACTGAAGCTTTCTTT. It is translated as CASSLQGTEAFF.